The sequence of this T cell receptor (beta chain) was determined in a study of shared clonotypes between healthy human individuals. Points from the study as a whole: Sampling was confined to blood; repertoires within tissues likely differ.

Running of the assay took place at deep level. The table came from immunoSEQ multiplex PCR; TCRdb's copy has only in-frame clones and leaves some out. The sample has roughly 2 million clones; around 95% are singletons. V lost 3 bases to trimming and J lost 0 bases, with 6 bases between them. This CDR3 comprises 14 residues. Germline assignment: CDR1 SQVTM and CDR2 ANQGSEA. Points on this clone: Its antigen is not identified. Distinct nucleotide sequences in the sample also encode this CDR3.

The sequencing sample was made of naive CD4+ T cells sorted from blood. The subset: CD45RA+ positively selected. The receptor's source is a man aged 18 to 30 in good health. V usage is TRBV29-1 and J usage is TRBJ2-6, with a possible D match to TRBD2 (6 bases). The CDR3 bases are TGCAGCGTTGACGGGAGCTCTGGGGCCAACGTCCTGACTTTC. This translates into CSVDGSSGANVLTF.